This is a list of T cell receptor beta chains from one sample in a study of T-cell reconstitution after alpha-beta-depleted transplantation in children. TCRdb re-derived calls from the PCR reads in MiXCR, one entry per CDR3 protein. The table records about 200,000 distinct CDR3 sequences, just under 6.5% of them present only once. The sequencing here drew on PBMCs, taken before TCRalphabeta/CD19-depleted stem cell transplant. These receptor sequences come from a girl under three years old with combined immunodeficiency, due to receive a stem cell transplant. The CDR3 runs from the conserved cysteine through the conserved F or W. Fields, in order: V gene, clone size, J gene, D gene, CDR3 protein, CDR3 DNA. A D gene is named only where the DNA matches it firmly. The size entry is marked missing in some rows and otherwise reads once, few, many or a size class.

TRBV30	.	TRBJ1-3	.	CAWSADPSGNTIYF	TGTGCCTGGAGTGCAGATCCCTCTGGAAACACCATATATTTT
TRBV12-5	.	TRBJ1-1	TRBD1	CASGQGGFFTEAFF	TGTGCTAGTGGACAAGGGGGCTTTTTTACTGAAGCTTTCTTT
TRBV3-1	.	TRBJ2-5	.	CASSQDRDWLTQYF	TGTGCCAGCAGCCAAGACAGGGACTGGCTCACCCAGTACTTC
TRBV27	many	TRBJ2-3	.	CASSYSASPTDTQYF	TGTGCCAGCAGCTATTCTGCTAGCCCCACAGATACGCAGTATTTT
TRBV4-3	many	TRBJ2-2	TRBD1	CASSLGTGTNTGELFF	TGCGCCAGCAGCCTTGGGACAGGGACCAACACCGGGGAGCTGTTTTTT
TRBV7-6	.	TRBJ1-1	.	CASSPAGDTEAFF	TGTGCCAGCAGCCCAGCGGGGGACACTGAAGCTTTCTTT
TRBV12-3/TRBV12-4	.	TRBJ2-3	TRBD2	CASSRGLAGDLDTQYF	TGTGCCAGCAGTCGGGGACTAGCGGGAGACCTAGATACGCAGTATTTT
TRBV6-2/TRBV6-3	many	TRBJ2-7	.	CASSFPDYEQYF	TGTGCCAGCAGTTTCCCGGACTACGAGCAGTACTTC
TRBV20-1	many	TRBJ2-3	.	CSARAPNSDTQYF	TGCAGTGCTAGAGCCCCTAACTCAGATACGCAGTATTTT
TRBV21-1	many	TRBJ2-1	.	CASNPWDRADNEQFF	TGTGCCAGCAATCCCTGGGACAGGGCCGACAATGAGCAGTTCTTC
TRBV28	many	TRBJ2-2	.	CASSPIMGDTGELFF	TGTGCCAGCAGTCCCATCATGGGGGACACCGGGGAGCTGTTTTTT
TRBV20-1	.	TRBJ2-1	.	CSAKVLVQSSYNEQFF	TGCAGTGCTAAAGTACTAGTACAGAGCTCCTACAATGAGCAGTTCTTC
TRBV11-2	many	TRBJ1-4	TRBD1	CASSPRPGTETPLEEKLFF	TGTGCCAGCAGCCCCAGGCCTGGGACAGAAACCCCCTTGGAGGAAAAACTGTTTTTT
TRBV28	many	TRBJ2-2	.	CASMDFLTGELFF	TGTGCCTCCATGGACTTTCTAACCGGGGAGCTGTTTTTT
TRBV6-1	many	TRBJ2-2	.	CASSGYRSGGLFF	TGTGCCAGCAGTGGATACAGGTCCGGTGGGCTGTTTTTT
TRBV24-1	many	TRBJ2-3	TRBD2	CATSDFPRGAPTDTQYF	TGTGCCACCAGTGATTTTCCGCGGGGGGCTCCCACAGATACGCAGTATTTT
TRBV7-3	many	TRBJ2-7	.	CASSLTPGSEQYF	TGTGCCAGCAGCTTAACCCCAGGGTCCGAGCAGTACTTC
TRBV6-2/TRBV6-3	many	TRBJ2-1	TRBD1	CASSSTGNEQFF	TGTGCCAGCAGTTCGACAGGGAACGAGCAGTTCTTC
TRBV12-3/TRBV12-4	few	TRBJ1-5	.	CASSLVSPNQPQHF	TGTGCCAGCAGTTTAGTCAGCCCCAATCAGCCCCAGCATTTT
TRBV9	.	TRBJ1-1	TRBD1	CASSVGTGARTEAFF	TGTGCCAGCAGCGTCGGGACAGGGGCGCGAACTGAAGCTTTCTTT
TRBV7-2	many	TRBJ1-3	.	CASSLGLSGNTIYF	TGTGCCAGCAGCTTGGGGTTGTCTGGAAACACCATATATTTT
TRBV9	.	TRBJ2-1	.	CASSVAGYNEQFF	TGTGCCAGCAGCGTAGCAGGGTACAATGAGCAGTTCTTC
TRBV5-6	many	TRBJ2-7	.	CASSSLTGTPPYEQYF	TGTGCCAGCAGCTCCTTAACCGGGACGCCACCCTACGAGCAGTACTTC
TRBV7-6	many	TRBJ2-7	.	CASSNRVYEQYF	TGTGCCAGCTCTAACAGGGTCTACGAGCAGTACTTC
TRBV15	many	TRBJ2-1	.	CATSRDLSVGEQFF	TGTGCCACCAGCAGAGATCTTTCCGTAGGAGAGCAGTTCTTC
TRBV18	.	TRBJ1-1	TRBD1	CASSPYTDRGQNTEAFF	TGTGCCAGCTCACCATATACGGACAGGGGGCAGAACACTGAAGCTTTCTTT
TRBV4-3	many	TRBJ2-2	TRBD2	CASSRGASGGPGTGELFF	TGCGCCAGCAGCCGAGGCGCTAGCGGGGGACCGGGCACCGGGGAGCTGTTTTTT
TRBV6-6	many	TRBJ2-1	.	CASTPSAYNEQFF	TGTGCCAGCACCCCTAGCGCCTACAATGAGCAGTTCTTC
TRBV6-5	many	TRBJ2-1	TRBD2	CASSQIAGEYNEQFF	TGTGCCAGCAGTCAGATAGCGGGGGAATACAATGAGCAGTTCTTC
TRBV29-1	many	TRBJ2-1	TRBD2	CSVDSLAGIYEQFF	TGCAGCGTTGATTCTCTAGCGGGAATTTATGAGCAGTTCTTC
TRBV28	many	TRBJ2-7	.	CASSTTETYEQYF	TGTGCCAGCAGTACTACAGAGACTTACGAGCAGTACTTC
TRBV29-1	many	TRBJ1-1	.	CSVPGQDTEAFF	TGCAGCGTCCCGGGACAAGACACTGAAGCTTTCTTT
TRBV28	many	TRBJ1-6	.	CASSSLRPYNSPLHF	TGTGCCAGCAGTTCATTAAGGCCGTATAATTCACCCCTCCACTTT
TRBV7-9	many	TRBJ2-2	.	CASSLAWPPVTGELFF	TGTGCCAGCAGCTTGGCTTGGCCGCCGGTCACCGGGGAGCTGTTTTTT
TRBV4-3	many	TRBJ2-1	TRBD2	CASSPHHPGLAGVVEQFF	TGCGCCAGCAGCCCCCACCATCCGGGACTAGCGGGAGTTGTTGAGCAGTTCTTC
TRBV28	many	TRBJ1-1	TRBD1	CASSGQGYPYTEAFF	TGTGCCAGCAGCGGACAGGGGTACCCCTACACTGAAGCTTTCTTT
TRBV20-1	many	TRBJ2-5	.	CSAPPPGETQYF	TGCAGTGCTCCCCCGCCGGGTGAGACCCAGTACTTC
TRBV15	many	TRBJ2-3	.	CATSREFLRSGDTSTDTQYF	TGTGCCACCAGCAGAGAATTCCTCAGGTCCGGAGACACTAGCACAGATACGCAGTATTTT
TRBV29-1	many	TRBJ2-2	.	CSGGPLGGELFF	TGCAGCGGAGGGCCTCTGGGCGGGGAGCTGTTTTTT
TRBV27	many	TRBJ2-3	.	CASSFGSPPTDTQYF	TGTGCCAGCAGTTTTGGGAGCCCCCCCACAGATACGCAGTATTTT
TRBV29-1	many	TRBJ2-1	TRBD1	CSGTDRGGHNEQFF	TGCAGCGGTACCGACAGGGGCGGGCACAATGAGCAGTTCTTC